A single sample is the source of the 16 T cell receptor beta chains below, sequenced in a study of T and B cells in COVID-19 patients. Each TRB amplification used roughly 250-550 ng of genomic DNA from blood. Multiplex PCR with BIOMED2 TRB-A/B primer pools amplified TRB rearrangements. TCRdb re-derived calls from the multiplex PCR reads in MiXCR, one entry per CDR3 protein. The table shows 20,000 to 30,000 distinct CDR3 sequences, with about 33% occurring only once. The specimen sequenced was blood. The receptors come from a human donor who had recovered from COVID-19.

This clonotype was counted a few times. The chain links TRBV27 to TRBJ1-1; no definite D call. The CDR3 is 12 residues long. CDR1 MNHEY and CDR2 SMNVEV come from the germline V gene (reference sequence). V was pared by 6 bases and J by 7 bases, with 12 bases between. The CDR3 reads CASSGRGLEAFF. CDR3 coding DNA: TGTGCCAGCAGCGGGAGAGGGCTTGAAGCTTTCTTT.

The count of this clonotype is one. The chain couples TRBV7-9 to TRBJ1-1, with D perhaps TRBD1 (5 bases). The CDR3 has 16 residues. The germline V and J ends were trimmed by 4 bases and 2 bases, with 17 bases remaining between them. The V gene's germline CDR1 is SEHNR and CDR2 FQNEAQ (reference sequence). CDR3 residues: CASSWGVVRRNTEAFF. In DNA form, the CDR3 reads TGTGCCAGCAGCTGGGGGGTGGTACGCAGAAACACTGAAGCTTTCTTT.

By proportion, this clonotype is medium-sized. The chain combines TRBV29-1 with TRBJ1-4; TRBD1 matches 7 bases. The CDR3 spans 16 residues. J lost 2 bases, V lost 1 base, and 7 bases had no gene match. Germline V gene sequence: CDR1 SQVTM, CDR2 ANQGSEA. The CDR3 here is CSVEGQGVGTNEKLFF. CDR3 DNA: TGCAGCGTTGAAGGACAGGGAGTTGGGACTAATGAAAAACTGTTTTTT. The full variable domain, completed using reference TRBV29-1 and TRBJ1-4, is SAVISQKPSRDICQRGTSLTIQCQVDSQVTMMFWYRQQPGQSLTLIATANQGSEATYESGFVIDKFPISRPNLTFSTLTVSNMSPEDSSIYLCSVEGQGVGTNEKLFFGSGTQLSVL.

At least ten counts were recorded for this clonotype. This rearrangement joins TRBV30 to TRBJ2-1, with no clear D. The CDR3 totals 13 residues. Germline values: CDR1 GTSNPN, CDR2 SVGIG (reference sequence). The ends were cut back, 0 bases at V and 5 bases at J, with 8 bases in the middle. The CDR3 nucleotides read TGTGCCTGGAGTGTATCCTTTGACAATGAGCAGTTCTTC. Its translation is CAWSVSFDNEQFF.

V gene TRBV7-6 combines with J gene TRBJ2-4; D perhaps matches TRBD2 (7 bases). The CDR3 contains 19 residues. Trimming removed 0 bases at V and 0 bases at J, with 18 bases between. Germline lookup yields CDR1 SGHVS and CDR2 FNYEAQ. The CDR3 sequence is CASSLALRGGILAKNIQYF. CDR3 bases: TGTGCCAGCAGCTTAGCTTTGAGGGGGGGGATACTAGCCAAAAACATTCAGTACTTC.

This chain joins TRBV5-5 and TRBJ1-1; no definite D call. The CDR3 totals 13 residues. Per germline, CDR1 SGHKS and CDR2 YYEKEE (reference sequence). The ends were cut back, 4 bases at V and 5 bases at J, with 12 bases in the middle. The CDR3 loop reads CASSLSYGTEAFF. CDR3 in DNA: TGTGCCAGCAGCCTATCCTATGGAACTGAAGCTTTCTTT.

The rearrangement joins TRBV6-5 to TRBJ2-5; D gene uncertain. CDR3 length equals 14 residues. V was trimmed by 1 base and J by 5 bases, leaving 11 bases between them. The germline gives CDR1 MNHEY, CDR2 SVGAGI. The CDR3 reads CASSYLRSWETQYF. In DNA, the CDR3 is TGTGCCAGCAGTTACTTGCGGAGTTGGGAGACCCAGTACTTC.

This clonotype has more than one count but fewer than ten. This chain joins TRBV19 and TRBJ1-1; 7 bases are shared with TRBD1. From germline, CDR1 is LNHDA and CDR2 SQIVND (reference sequence). The trim removed 5 bases at V and 1 base at J, leaving 4 bases unmatched. This CDR3 spans 14 amino acids. CDR3 loop: CASSSAGGNTEAFF. The CDR3 DNA sequence: TGTGCCAGTAGTTCCGCAGGGGGGAACACTGAAGCTTTCTTT.

The rearrangement joins TRBV19 to TRBJ1-5, with D perhaps matching TRBD1 (6 bases). This CDR3 is built from 15 residues. The V gene's germline CDR1 is LNHDA and CDR2 SQIVND (reference sequence). Trimming took 8 bases from V and 4 from J, leaving 18 bases between them. CDR3 sequence: CASRNLDSLNQPQHF. CDR3 nucleotide sequence: TGTGCCAGTCGCAACCTGGACAGCCTAAATCAGCCCCAGCATTTT.

The V and J genes are TRBV19 and TRBJ1-1; D gene unclear. The germline gives CDR1 LNHDA, CDR2 SQIVND (reference sequence). Trimming cost V 4 bases and J 1 base, with 10 bases left between them. CDR3 length equals 14 residues. The CDR3 coding sequence is TGTGCCAGTAGTAATCAAAGAAGGAACACTGAAGCTTTCTTT. The encoded protein is CASSNQRRNTEAFF.

The rearrangement links TRBV7-3 to TRBJ1-4; TRBD1 aligns across 7 bases. The CDR3 spans 15 residues. J was trimmed by 10 bases and V by 4 bases; bases with no gene match: 12. In germline, CDR1 is SGHTA, CDR2 FQGTGA. DNA for the CDR3: TGTGCCAGCAGCTCGAAAGACAGGGACCTCGGAAAACTGTTTTTT. Translated: CASSSKDRDLGKLFF.

The table lists this clonotype with a few counts. This chain connects TRBV7-9 to TRBJ2-2; a possible D gene is TRBD1 (6 bases). Germline V CDR1 and CDR2: SEHNR, FQNEAQ (reference sequence). The V end lost 1 base, the J end lost 8 bases, and 14 bases lay between the germline ends. This CDR3 contains 15 residues. CDR3 sequence (DNA): TGTGCCAGCAGCTTAGGGACAGCACGAGGTGGGGAGCTGTTTTTT. As protein: CASSLGTARGGELFF.

CDR3 sequence: CASSLGPWTEQFF. CDR3 DNA sequence: TGTGCCAGCAGCTTAGGGCCGTGGACAGAGCAGTTCTTC. The gene calls are TRBV7-6 and TRBJ2-1; tentatively, D is TRBD1 (5 bases). Germline lookup yields CDR1 SGHVS and CDR2 FNYEAQ. Deletions cut 1 base from V and 10 bases from J, with 11 bases between. CDR3 length: 13 amino acids.

The CDR3 is CASSYSRGNTEAFF. In DNA, the CDR3 is TGTGCCAGCAGTTACTCGAGGGGGAACACTGAAGCTTTCTTT. The rearrangement links TRBV6-5 to TRBJ1-1; D might be TRBD1 (5 bases). CDR1 and CDR2 from the germline V gene are MNHEY and SVGAGI. V shed 0 bases and J shed 1 base, with 6 bases lying between them. This CDR3 region has 14 residues.

The genes are TRBV4-3 and TRBJ2-3; 15 bases match TRBD2. The V gene's germline CDR1 is LGHNA and CDR2 YSLEER. This CDR3 region has 20 residues. J was trimmed by 4 bases and V by 0 bases; bases with no gene match: 11. The CDR3 region is CASSQDFGLAGGPRADTQYF. The CDR3 region has the DNA TGCGCCAGCAGCCAAGATTTTGGACTAGCGGGAGGGCCGAGGGCAGATACGCAGTATTTT.

With regard to this clonotype: A read error may be the cause here, since a much bigger clone is one base away. The rearrangement links TRBV18 to TRBJ2-1; TRBD1 aligns across 7 bases. CDR1 KGHSH and CDR2 LQKENI come from the germline V gene. Trimming at V came to 4 bases and at J to 7 bases, leaving 10 bases not matched to a gene. This CDR3 is 15 amino acids long. CDR3 sequence: CASSLSTGFKNEQFF. DNA of the CDR3: TGTGCCAGCTCACTATCGACAGGGTTCAAAAATGAGCAGTTCTTC.